This TCR beta chain was captured in a study of shared clonotypes between healthy human individuals. Study as a whole: With ages of 18 to 49, the donors were two women and a few men.

TCRdb's copy holds only in-frame clones and misses some; the assay was immunoSEQ multiplex PCR. The table shows about 2 million clones, with 85% to 95% occurring only once. The TCR originated in a man aged 18 to 29 in good health. The sample comprised naive CD4+ T cells sorted from blood. Subset noted: CD45RA+ positively selected.

The CDR3 is CASSLYQRGASNGELFF. The CDR3 DNA follows: TGTGCCAGCAGTTTATACCAAAGAGGGGCTTCAAACGGGGAGCTGTTTTTT. The genes are TRBV27 and TRBJ2-2; D possibly matches TRBD1 or TRBD2 (5 bases each). The germline CDR1 and CDR2 sequences are MNHEY and SMNVEV (reference sequence). The CDR3 contains 17 residues. V was cut by 1 base and J by 7 bases, with 19 bases left in between.